One T cell receptor beta chain is described in this entry. Its specificity is not known. The source of the sample is a study of PD-1 blockade in classical Hodgkin lymphoma. Turning to the study itself: Patients were dosed intravenously with nivolumab at 3 mg/kg every 2 weeks.

Produced via immunoSEQ multiplex PCR; TCRdb's table is partial and in-frame only. Among roughly 29,000 clones, approximately 80% were seen once, and the ten largest hold around 0.6%. There are 12 residues in the CDR3. V shed 8 bases and J shed 7 bases, with 11 bases lying between them. Germline CDR1 ENHRY, CDR2 SYGVKD. Time point denoted: cycle 4 day 1 (C4D1), after 6 weeks of nivolumab. In every patient, relapse followed autologous stem cell transplantation, while exposure to brentuximab vedotin differed. Purification of CD4+ T cells from thawed PBMCs was achieved by magnetic negative selection. Study-wide points: CD4+ TCR diversity climbed significantly by C4D1, unlike CD8+ TCR diversity.

The rearrangement links TRBV10-3 to TRBJ2-2, with D perhaps matching TRBD2 (6 bases). Material: CD4+ T cells from blood, obtained before the fourth cycle of nivolumab. The clonotype was recovered from a human donor with classical Hodgkin lymphoma. The CDR3 DNA reads as TGTGCCATCCGGGGGTCGGTCGGGGAGCTGTTTTTT. Protein sequence: CAIRGSVGELFF.